Below, 30 T cell receptor beta chains from the same sample are listed, as sequenced in a study of cytomegalovirus exposure and HLA in healthy donors. In the PCR, 60 Vbeta and 13 Jbeta primers were used. Here immunoSEQ multiplex PCR was the method, and the copy in TCRdb shows in-frame clones only, minus some. There are 200,000 to 250,000 clones in the sample; 70% to 80% occur only once, and 15% to 19% lies in the top ten. Sequencing was done on a sample of PBMCs. Receptors were obtained from a man between 40 and 49 years old in good health and CMV-seronegative.

This clone was seen once. The V and J genes are TRBV7-6 and TRBJ2-5, with 7 bases aligning to TRBD1. The DNA end is a closer match to TRBJ2-7, so the J assignment may be wrong. Looked up from germline, CDR1 is SGHVS and CDR2 is FNYEAQ. This CDR3 is built from 13 residues. CDR3 coding DNA: TGTGCCAGCAGTCCTGACAGGGACCACGAGCAGTACTTC. It yields the protein CASSPDRDHEQYF.

The chain uses TRBV7-9 and TRBJ1-2, with a weak D call TRBD1 (6 bases). Germline V lookup: CDR1 SEHNR, CDR2 FQNEAQ (reference sequence). V was shortened by 5 bases and J by 4 bases, with 17 bases between the two germline ends. The CDR3 runs to 15 residues. The DNA of the CDR3 is TGTGCCAGCAGCCCCCGACAGGTTCAGCTCTATGGCTACACCTTC. It is translated as CASSPRQVQLYGYTF.

This CDR3 reads CASSGDRGPQHF. CDR3 nucleotides: TGCGCCAGCAGTGGGGACAGGGGGCCCCAGCATTTT. This sequence joins TRBV10-2 and TRBJ1-5; 10 bases are a match to TRBD1. J lost 9 bases, V lost 4 bases, and 0 bases had no gene match. Per the germline V gene, CDR1 is WSHSY and CDR2 is SAAADI. The length of the CDR3 is 12 residues.

The gene calls are TRBV27 and TRBJ2-7; TRBD1 might be the D (6 bases). The CDR3 runs 16 residues. Germline CDR1 is MNHEY and CDR2 is SMNVEV (reference sequence). V was shortened by 5 bases and J by 3 bases, with 20 bases between the two germline ends. CDR3 sequence reads: CASSPGGGTPLYEQYF. For the CDR3, the DNA is TGTGCCAGCAGTCCTGGTGGTGGGACACCCCTCTACGAGCAGTACTTC.

The genes are TRBV30 and TRBJ2-1; 15 bases are a match to TRBD2. J was trimmed by 1 base and V by 2 bases; bases with no gene match: 12. The CDR3 loop spans 20 amino acids. Germline assignment: CDR1 GTSNPN and CDR2 SVGIG (reference sequence). CDR3 loop: CAWSRRGTSGRKGSYNEQFF. CDR3 in DNA: TGTGCCTGGAGTCGCCGAGGGACTAGCGGGAGGAAGGGTTCCTACAATGAGCAGTTCTTC.

This chain uses TRBV5-1 with TRBJ2-2; 12 bases fit TRBD2. CDR1 and CDR2 from the germline V gene are SGHRS and YFSETQ. This CDR3 is built from 15 residues. With V trimmed by 7 bases and J by 5 bases, 6 bases remained unmatched. CDR3 sequence: CASAVTSGGTGELFF. CDR3 DNA sequence: TGCGCCAGCGCTGTAACTAGCGGGGGGACCGGGGAGCTGTTTTTT.

The chain employs TRBV18 and TRBJ2-5; 9 positions agree with TRBD2. Germline CDR1 is KGHSH and CDR2 is LQKENI. V gave up 3 bases and J gave up 3 bases; unmatched junction bases: 5. CDR3 size: 15 residues. The CDR3 DNA reads TGTGCCAGCTCACCTCAGGCGGGAGGGGAAGAGACCCAGTACTTC. Its protein product is CASSPQAGGEETQYF.

The chain has TRBV10-3 and TRBJ2-3; D uncertain. V was pared by 8 bases and J by 0 bases, with 6 bases between. Germline V gene lookup returns CDR1 ENHRY and CDR2 SYGVKD. The CDR3 has 12 residues. For the CDR3, the DNA is TGTGCCATCTCTCCCAGCACAGATACGCAGTATTTT. Amino acids: CAISPSTDTQYF.

The chain links TRBV25-1 to TRBJ2-7, with TRBD2 matching over 8 bases. The J segment lost 2 bases and the V segment lost 6 bases, leaving 9 bases of the junction unmatched. There are 15 residues in the CDR3. CDR1 and CDR2 (germline): MGHDK, SYGVNS. CDR3 sequence reads: CASSPPLAVAYEQYF. The CDR3 nucleotides are TGTGCCAGCAGCCCCCCACTAGCGGTAGCCTACGAGCAGTACTTC.

The rearrangement uses TRBV28 and TRBJ2-7; 8 nucleotides agree with TRBD1. Germline V gene sequence: CDR1 MDHEN, CDR2 SYDVKM. This CDR3 region has 13 residues. V trimming: 3 bases; J trimming: 6 bases; junction bases outside the gene matches: 4. The CDR3 reads CASSLRQGPEQYF. CDR3 in DNA: TGTGCCAGCAGTTTGAGACAGGGGCCCGAGCAGTACTTC. The entire variable domain, with the rest obtained from reference TRBV28 and TRBJ2-7, is as follows: DVKVTQSSRYLVKRTGEKVFLECVQDMDHENMFWYRQDPGLGLRLIYFSYDVKMKEKGDIPEGYSVSREKKERFSLILESASTNQTSMYLCASSLRQGPEQYFGPGTRLTVT.

To note about this clone: Other DNA sequences in the sample encode the same CDR3. The V call is TRBV5-1, the J call TRBJ2-7; 9 bases are a match to TRBD1. Trimming at V came to 0 bases and at J to 3 bases, leaving 1 base not matched to a gene. This CDR3 region has 14 residues. Germline CDR1 SGHRS, CDR2 YFSETQ. CDR3 DNA sequence: TGCGCCAGCAGCTTGGGACAGGGGGGCTACGAGCAGTACTTC. Translation gives CASSLGQGGYEQYF. The complete variable domain, with remaining parts taken from reference TRBV5-1 and TRBJ2-7, reads KAGVTQTPRYLIKTRGQQVTLSCSPISGHRSVSWYQQTPGQGLQFLFEYFSETQRNKGNFPGRFSGRQFSNSRSEMNVSTLELGDSALYLCASSLGQGGYEQYFGPGTRLTVT.

As to this clone: The same CDR3 is also encoded by other DNA sequences in this sample. V usage is TRBV7-9 and J usage is TRBJ2-7, with 7 bases that match TRBD1. This CDR3 has 15 amino acids. J lost 6 bases, V lost 4 bases, and 12 bases had no gene match. Germline CDR1 and CDR2: SEHNR and FQNEAQ (reference sequence). The DNA of the CDR3 is TGTGCCAGCAGCTCCCGGGACAGCTCGGTCTCCGAGCAGTACTTC. Translated: CASSSRDSSVSEQYF.

The chain recombines TRBV9 with TRBJ2-7, with 13 positions matching TRBD2. CDR1 and CDR2 from the germline V gene are SGDLS and YYNGEE. With 0 bases clipped from V and 2 bases from J, the junction kept 5 bases outside the gene matches. This CDR3 has 17 amino acids. The CDR3 nucleotides are TGTGCCAGCAGCGTAGCCCCCACTAGCGGGAGGGCCTACGAGCAGTACTTC. Translating it yields CASSVAPTSGRAYEQYF.

This clone has a handful of counts. CDR3 coding DNA: TGCGCCAGCAGCCAAGAAGTAGGACTAACTGAGCAGTTCTTC. Its translation is CASSQEVGLTEQFF. The chain uses TRBV4-1 and TRBJ2-1; maybe TRBD2 (6 bases). This CDR3 has 14 amino acids. V shed 0 bases and J shed 9 bases, with 12 bases lying between them. CDR1 is MGHRA, CDR2 YSYEKL, per germline.

V is TRBV7-2 and J is TRBJ2-7, with 8 nucleotides matching TRBD2. The germline V gene encodes CDR1 SGHTA and CDR2 FQGNSA. With V trimmed by 4 bases and J by 1 base, 6 bases remained unmatched. This CDR3 has 15 amino acids. The CDR3 DNA is TGTGCCAGCAGCTCAACTAGCGGAACTTCCTACGAGCAGTACTTC. Protein product: CASSSTSGTSYEQYF.

The V and J genes are TRBV18 and TRBJ2-4; 8 bases match TRBD2. The junction had 3 bases not matched to a gene; V was cut back by 2 bases and J by 0 bases. The CDR3 loop spans 16 amino acids. Germline CDR1 and CDR2: KGHSH and LQKENI. The DNA for the CDR3 is TGTGCCAGCTCACCATATAGCGGGGTAGCCAAAAACATTCAGTACTTC. This translates into CASSPYSGVAKNIQYF.

The J gene is TRBJ2-7, the V gene TRBV5-8, with TRBD1 matching over 7 bases. The CDR3 runs to 12 residues. The J segment lost 5 bases and the V segment lost 4 bases, leaving 3 bases of the junction unmatched. Germline-derived CDR1 and CDR2 are SGHTS and YDEGEE. This chain's CDR3 is CASSLTGNEQYF. As DNA, the CDR3 is TGTGCCAGCAGCCTGACAGGGAACGAGCAGTACTTC.

The genes are TRBV6-5 and TRBJ2-3, with unresolved D. The CDR3 has 16 residues. CDR1 and CDR2 from the germline V gene are MNHEY and SVGAGI. Trimming cost V 4 bases and J 1 base, with 15 bases left between them. CDR3 in amino acids: CASSSPRLVGTDTQYF. CDR3 in DNA: TGTGCCAGCAGTTCCCCCAGGCTGGTCGGCACAGATACGCAGTATTTT.

The V gene is TRBV7-3, the J gene TRBJ2-3; D remains ambiguous. The CDR3 runs to 16 residues. Germline lookup yields CDR1 SGHTA and CDR2 FQGTGA. Trimming left V 2 bases short and J 2 bases short, with 14 bases between. The CDR3 protein is CASSLDGLGPTDTQYF. CDR3 sequence (DNA): TGTGCCAGCAGCTTAGATGGTCTAGGTCCCACAGATACGCAGTATTTT. The whole variable domain, remainder taken from reference TRBV7-3 and TRBJ2-3, is GAGVSQTPSNKVTEKGKYVELRCDPISGHTALYWYRQSLGQGPEFLIYFQGTGAADDSGLPNDRFFAVRPEGSVSTLKIQRTERGDSAVYLCASSLDGLGPTDTQYFGPGTRLTVL.

The chain combines TRBV7-9 with TRBJ2-2, with unresolved D. The CDR3 is 15 amino acids. The germline V gene encodes CDR1 SEHNR and CDR2 FQNEAQ (reference sequence). Trimming stripped 5 bases from V and 0 bases from J, with 10 bases between. The CDR3 sequence is CASSPGLPNTGELFF. CDR3 bases: TGTGCCAGCAGCCCGGGTCTGCCGAACACCGGGGAGCTGTTTTTT.

J is TRBJ1-1 and V is TRBV7-9; D gene unclear. The germline V and J ends were trimmed by 4 bases and 5 bases, with 5 bases remaining between them. This CDR3 spans 11 amino acids. Germline values: CDR1 SEHNR, CDR2 FQNEAQ (reference sequence). CDR3 nucleotide sequence: TGTGCCAGCAGCTCTATTACTGAAGCTTTCTTT. Translation: CASSSITEAFF.

J is TRBJ2-1 and V is TRBV4-1; 7 bases agree with TRBD1. The germline gives CDR1 MGHRA, CDR2 YSYEKL. CDR3 length: 15 residues. V gave up 1 base and J gave up 4 bases; unmatched junction bases: 4. Here the CDR3 reads CASSQGTGPYNEQFF. The CDR3 DNA is TGCGCCAGCAGCCAAGGGACAGGACCGTACAATGAGCAGTTCTTC.

The V call is TRBV4-1, the J call TRBJ2-3; D possibly corresponds to TRBD2 (5 bases). Between the trimmed V and J ends, which lost 0 bases and 0 bases, there was a span of 13 bases. Germline CDR1 and CDR2: MGHRA and YSYEKL. This CDR3 is built from 17 residues. The CDR3: CASSQDGAGSSTDTQYF. For the CDR3, the DNA is TGCGCCAGCAGCCAAGATGGTGCGGGTTCTAGCACAGATACGCAGTATTTT.

The V call is TRBV4-2, the J call TRBJ1-1; 9 positions match TRBD1. Germline V CDR1 and CDR2: LGHNA, YNFKEQ. Trimming took 3 bases from V and 7 from J; bases not matched to a gene: 15. This CDR3 comprises 17 residues. CDR3 residues: CASSQRTRDRATHEAFF. For the CDR3, the DNA is TGTGCCAGCAGCCAGAGGACGAGGGACAGGGCCACCCATGAAGCTTTCTTT.

This clone was counted a few times. The chain uses TRBV13 and TRBJ1-2; 10 nucleotides align to TRBD1. This CDR3 comprises 14 residues. Germline loops: CDR1 PRHDT, CDR2 FYEKMQ (reference sequence). V shed 5 bases, J shed 5 bases, and the junction held 5 bases outside the gene matches. CDR3 region: CASSETGGWYGYTF. CDR3 nucleotides: TGTGCCAGCAGCGAGACAGGGGGCTGGTATGGCTACACCTTC.

The chain carries TRBV9 and TRBJ1-2, with 7 bases that match TRBD1. Germline V CDR1 and CDR2: SGDLS, YYNGEE. J lost 2 bases, V lost 4 bases, and 11 bases had no gene match. The CDR3 loop spans 16 amino acids. CDR3 sequence (DNA): TGTGCCAGCAGCCCGCCTCGGACAGGATTAAACTATGGCTACACCTTC. Protein sequence: CASSPPRTGLNYGYTF.

V is TRBV5-1 and J is TRBJ2-2; 11 nucleotides agree with TRBD2. The V and J ends lost 1 base and 5 bases, in that order; junction bases with no gene match: 4. This CDR3 has 16 amino acids. The germline gives CDR1 SGHRS, CDR2 YFSETQ. The CDR3 DNA is TGCGCCAGCAGCTTGCCTACTAGCGGGAGAACCGGGGAGCTGTTTTTT. The encoded protein is CASSLPTSGRTGELFF.

The chain carries TRBV5-1 and TRBJ1-6, with D perhaps matching TRBD1 (6 bases). This CDR3 region has 15 residues. V lost 2 bases, J lost 7 bases, and 13 bases lay in between. Per germline, CDR1 SGHRS and CDR2 YFSETQ. The CDR3 nucleotides are TGCGCCAGCAGCTTACCCGGGGGGCAGAATTCACCCCTCCACTTT. Translating it yields CASSLPGGQNSPLHF.

The chain couples TRBV4-1 to TRBJ1-1, with D tentatively TRBD1 (6 bases). Per the germline V gene, CDR1 is MGHRA and CDR2 is YSYEKL. The CDR3 loop spans 16 amino acids. V lost 1 base and J lost 4, with 16 bases in between. The CDR3 DNA sequence: TGCGCCAGCAGCCAAGGGTGGGGGGGCAGGGGCACTGAAGCTTTCTTT. It yields the protein CASSQGWGGRGTEAFF.

The chain joins TRBV7-3 to TRBJ2-3; 10 nucleotides line up with TRBD2. The ends lost 6 bases at V and 4 bases at J; junction bases unmatched: 4. Germline V gives CDR1 SGHTA, CDR2 FQGTGA. The CDR3 sequence is 14 residues long. The CDR3 sequence: CASSLLAGSDTQYF. Written as DNA, the CDR3 is TGTGCCAGCAGTCTACTAGCGGGGTCAGATACGCAGTATTTT.